This entry lists 32 T cell receptor beta chains sequenced from one sample in a study of T cell responses to AZD1222 COVID-19 vaccine. The method was immunoSEQ multiplex PCR; TCRdb's version includes in-frame clones alone and lacks a portion of them. This table holds 54,000 or so clones, 70% to 90% found once. The sample consisted of peripheral blood, taken on day 0 of AZD1222 vaccination. These receptors all stem from an adult in good health.

This rearrangement joins TRBV6-1 to TRBJ2-7; 7 bases align to TRBD1. The length of the CDR3 is 14 residues. Germline V CDR1 and CDR2: MNHNS, SASEGT. The V segment lost 3 bases and the J segment 5 bases; nucleotides outside the gene matches: 7. Here the CDR3 reads CASSDPTGFHEQYF. CDR3 in DNA: TGTGCCAGCAGTGATCCGACAGGGTTCCACGAGCAGTACTTC.

J is TRBJ1-5 and V is TRBV2; 11 positions agree with TRBD1. The CDR3 totals 15 residues. V gave up 6 bases and J gave up 6 bases; unmatched junction bases: 7. Germline V lookup: CDR1 SNHLY, CDR2 FYNNEI. CDR3: CASRTDRGQGQPQHF. Written as DNA, the CDR3 is TGTGCCAGCAGGACGGACAGGGGGCAGGGTCAGCCCCAGCATTTT.

The chain couples TRBV19 to TRBJ2-7, with D tentatively TRBD1 (5 bases). CDR3 length: 14 residues. Germline V gene data show CDR1 as LNHDA and CDR2 as SQIVND (reference sequence). V lost 5 bases, J lost 0 bases, and 11 bases lay in between. The CDR3 DNA is TGTGCCAGTAGTGCAGCCAGGGACTCCTACGAGCAGTACTTC. Amino acid sequence: CASSAARDSYEQYF.

V and J are TRBV3-1 (or the pseudogene TRBV3-2) and TRBJ1-5; 7 nucleotides align to TRBD1. CDR1 and CDR2 (germline): LGHDT, YNNKEL (reference sequence). There are 16 residues in the CDR3. With 1 base clipped from V and 5 bases from J, the junction kept 8 bases outside the gene matches. CDR3 coding DNA: TGTGCCAGCAGCCAAGGGGGCGCAGGGGGACATCAGCCCCAGCATTTT. It translates to CASSQGGAGGHQPQHF.

V is TRBV4-3 and J is TRBJ2-7, with D tentatively TRBD1 (5 bases). Germline-derived CDR1 and CDR2 are LGHNA and YSLEER. This CDR3 contains 15 residues. The ends were cut back, 0 bases at V and 2 bases at J, with 11 bases in the middle. The CDR3, as DNA: TGCGCCAGCAGCCAAGATAGTAGGGGCGCCTACGAGCAGTACTTC. Its translation: CASSQDSRGAYEQYF.

CDR3 coding DNA: TGTGCCAGCAGCCCGCCGTCGGGCGTCTCCTACGAGCAGTACTTC. As protein: CASSPPSGVSYEQYF. The chain couples TRBV11-2 to TRBJ2-7; D ambiguous. The CDR3 is 15 residues long. With 5 bases removed from V and 0 bases from J, the gap between germline ends came to 14 bases. CDR1 SGHAT and CDR2 FQNNGV come from the germline V gene.

V usage is TRBV30 and J usage is TRBJ1-5, with D perhaps TRBD1 (6 bases). Germline V gene data show CDR1 as GTSNPN and CDR2 as SVGIG (reference sequence). The V end was cut by 0 bases, the J end by 4 bases, with 10 bases between. The CDR3 length is 14 residues. This chain's CDR3 is CAWSVGAGNQPQHF. CDR3 sequence (DNA): TGTGCCTGGAGTGTGGGGGCAGGGAATCAGCCCCAGCATTTT.

The chain combines TRBV2 with TRBJ1-1; the D gene is possibly TRBD1 (5 bases). V dropped 6 bases and J dropped 0 bases, with 11 bases sitting between them. The CDR3 totals 14 residues. Germline V gives CDR1 SNHLY, CDR2 FYNNEI. The CDR3 DNA follows: TGTGCCAGCAGGTTGCTGACAGTGAACACTGAAGCTTTCTTT. Residues: CASRLLTVNTEAFF. The complete variable domain, with remaining parts taken from reference TRBV2 and TRBJ1-1, reads EPEVTQTPSHQVTQMGQEVILRCVPISNHLYFYWYRQILGQKVEFLVSFYNNEISEKSEIFDDQFSVERPDGSNFTLKIRSTKLEDSAMYFCASRLLTVNTEAFFGQGTRLTVV.

The sample holds a few counts of this clone. The V and J genes are TRBV2 and TRBJ1-1; TRBD1 is a possible D gene (5 bases). V lost 1 base to trimming and J lost 11 bases, with 17 bases between them. Germline-derived CDR1 and CDR2 are SNHLY and FYNNEI. The CDR3 sequence is 14 residues long. The CDR3 bases are TGTGCCAGCAGTGAAGTAGGCAGGGCAGCTAGGGCTTTCTTT. Translation gives CASSEVGRAARAFF. The complete variable domain, with remaining parts taken from reference TRBV2 and TRBJ1-1, reads EPEVTQTPSHQVTQMGQEVILRCVPISNHLYFYWYRQILGQKVEFLVSFYNNEISEKSEIFDDQFSVERPDGSNFTLKIRSTKLEDSAMYFCASSEVGRAARAFFGQGTRLTVV.

This clone was detected only once. The rearrangement uses TRBV18 and TRBJ2-5; D call uncertain. V was clipped by 4 bases and J by 1 base, with 1 base between them. CDR1 is KGHSH, CDR2 LQKENI, per germline. The CDR3 sequence is 11 residues long. CDR3 nucleotides: TGTGCCAGCTCACGCCAAGAGACCCAGTACTTC. It specifies CASSRQETQYF.

This clone has just a few counts. The genes are TRBV7-2 and TRBJ2-2; D gene unclear. Trimming took off 2 bases at V and 6 bases at J, with 13 bases between the two ends. The CDR3 is 15 amino acids. CDR1 SGHTA and CDR2 FQGNSA come from the germline V gene. CDR3 amino acids: CASSLSSRAPGELFF. CDR3 in DNA: TGTGCCAGCAGCTTAAGTTCAAGGGCCCCCGGGGAGCTGTTTTTT.

The CDR3 sequence: CAISSGGLVDEQYF. CDR3 in DNA: TGTGCCATCAGTAGTGGGGGGTTGGTGGATGAGCAGTACTTC. The chain uses TRBV10-3 and TRBJ2-7, with D possibly TRBD2 on 6 matching bases. CDR3 length equals 14 residues. CDR1 is ENHRY and CDR2 is SYGVKD in the germline V gene. Trimming shortened V by 5 bases and J by 7 bases, and 18 bases separated the two germline ends.

This chain joins TRBV2 and TRBJ2-3, with 16 bases fitting TRBD2. The V gene's germline CDR1 is SNHLY and CDR2 FYNNEI. The J segment lost 5 bases and the V segment lost 6 bases, leaving 8 bases of the junction unmatched. There are 17 residues in the CDR3. The DNA for the CDR3 is TGTGCCAGCAGCTCGGGACTAGCGGGGGGGGTGAGAGATACGCAGTATTTT. Its translation is CASSSGLAGGVRDTQYF.

The CDR3 reads CASSFGTEAFF. DNA for the CDR3: TGTGCCAGCAGTTTCGGGACTGAAGCTTTCTTT. The rearrangement uses TRBV6-2 or TRBV6-3 and TRBJ1-1; no clear D. V lost 4 bases and J 5 bases, leaving 5 bases between the germline ends. This CDR3 is 11 amino acids long. Looked up from germline, CDR1 is MNHEY and CDR2 is SVGEGT.

The rearrangement links TRBV9 to TRBJ2-1, with 8 positions matching TRBD2. Germline values: CDR1 SGDLS, CDR2 YYNGEE. V was clipped by 0 bases and J by 4 bases; unmatched bases: 9. The CDR3 loop spans 17 amino acids. The CDR3 is CASSVGWERGLYNEQFF. The CDR3 coding sequence is TGTGCCAGCAGCGTAGGGTGGGAGCGGGGGTTATACAATGAGCAGTTCTTC.

This clone appeared once. The chain links TRBV7-8 to TRBJ2-2; TRBD1 might be the D (5 bases). The V end was cut by 4 bases, the J end by 6 bases, with 12 bases between. This CDR3 is 14 amino acids long. Germline lookup yields CDR1 SGHVS and CDR2 FQNEAQ. Written as DNA, the CDR3 is TGTGCCAGCAGCTCAGGCAGGGTAGCCGGGGAGCTGTTTTTT. Its protein product is CASSSGRVAGELFF.

In nucleotides, the CDR3 is TGTGCCAGCAGCTTTAAGGGAGGGACTGAAGCTTTCTTT. Its translation is CASSFKGGTEAFF. V usage is TRBV11-3 and J usage is TRBJ1-1; D remains unclear. The CDR3 sequence is 13 residues long. CDR1 is SGHNT, CDR2 YENEEA, per germline. Between the trimmed V and J ends, which lost 3 bases and 5 bases, there was a span of 10 bases. Full variable domain (rest looked up from reference TRBV11-3 and TRBJ1-1): EAGVVQSPRYKIIEKKQPVAFWCNPISGHNTLYWYLQNLGQGPELLIRYENEEAVDDSQLPKDRFSAERLKGVDSTLKIQPAELGDSAVYLCASSFKGGTEAFFGQGTRLTVV.

The CDR3: CASSLTGVRSYEQYF. CDR3 DNA: TGTGCCAGCAGCCTGACGGGGGTTAGGTCCTACGAGCAGTACTTC. This rearrangement joins TRBV3-1 (or the pseudogene TRBV3-2) to TRBJ2-7, with D perhaps TRBD2 (6 bases). Deletions cut 4 bases from V and 1 base from J, with 14 bases between. The CDR3 contains 15 residues. Germline loops: CDR1 LGHDT, CDR2 YNNKEL (reference sequence).

This clone has just one count. The chain couples TRBV5-1 to TRBJ2-7; 11 bases match TRBD1. CDR3 length: 15 residues. The J segment lost 6 bases and the V segment lost 5 bases, leaving 10 bases of the junction unmatched. Germline lookup yields CDR1 SGHRS and CDR2 YFSETQ. CDR3 loop: CASSYLGQGAREQYF. The CDR3 coding sequence is TGCGCCAGCAGTTACCTCGGACAGGGGGCGCGCGAGCAGTACTTC.

This clone was seen once. The rearrangement joins TRBV7-9 to TRBJ2-2; 7 bases map to TRBD1. This CDR3 has 14 residues. Germline V gene data show CDR1 as SEHNR and CDR2 as FQNEAQ (reference sequence). V dropped 0 bases and J dropped 6; count of bases not matched to a gene: 1. CDR3 sequence (DNA): TGTGCCAGCAGCTTAGCGCAGGGGGCCGGGGAGCTGTTTTTT. Its translation is CASSLAQGAGELFF.

This clone has just a few counts. The chain combines TRBV28 with TRBJ2-7; D unresolved. The CDR3 consists of 15 residues. V lost 2 bases to trimming and J lost 6 bases, with 17 bases between them. In germline, CDR1 is MDHEN, CDR2 SYDVKM. The CDR3 nucleotides are TGTGCCAGCAGTTTAGACCCCTGGCGTGGAGCCGAGCAGTACTTC. This sequence encodes CASSLDPWRGAEQYF.

This sequence joins TRBV6-5 and TRBJ1-5, with D possibly TRBD1 on 5 matching bases. Germline V CDR1 and CDR2: MNHEY, SVGAGI. This CDR3 has 16 residues. Trimming stripped 1 base from V and 3 bases from J, with 13 bases between. The CDR3 sequence is CASSYFGGRNNQPQHF. Written as DNA, the CDR3 is TGTGCCAGCAGTTACTTTGGGGGGAGGAACAATCAGCCCCAGCATTTT.

The chain uses TRBV27 and TRBJ2-3; TRBD1 aligns across 11 bases. V dropped 2 bases and J dropped 4; count of bases not matched to a gene: 5. The CDR3 totals 16 residues. Germline-derived CDR1 and CDR2 are MNHEY and SMNVEV (reference sequence). Here the CDR3 DNA reads TGTGCCAGCAGTTTACCCGGACAGGGGGCCGCAGATACGCAGTATTTT. Its protein is CASSLPGQGAADTQYF.

This clone came up once. The chain carries TRBV19 and TRBJ2-1, with D unclear. The germline V gene encodes CDR1 LNHDA and CDR2 SQIVND (reference sequence). The V end was cut by 0 bases, the J end by 0 bases, with 12 bases between. CDR3 length equals 17 residues. As DNA, the CDR3 is TGTGCCAGTAGTATAGAATGGAGTCGGAGCTCCTACAATGAGCAGTTCTTC. It encodes CASSIEWSRSSYNEQFF.

The V gene is TRBV19, the J gene TRBJ2-3; 7 nucleotides match TRBD2. Per germline, CDR1 LNHDA and CDR2 SQIVND (reference sequence). The trim removed 7 bases at V and 1 base at J, leaving 5 bases unmatched. This CDR3 has 14 amino acids. The CDR3 here is CASTGGRGTDTQYF. In DNA form, the CDR3 reads TGTGCCAGTACGGGGGGACGGGGCACAGATACGCAGTATTTT. The variable domain in full, with the rest retrieved from reference TRBV19 and TRBJ2-3, is DGGITQSPKYLFRKEGQNVTLSCEQNLNHDAMYWYRQDPGQGLRLIYYSQIVNDFQKGDIAEGYSVSREKKESFPLTVTSAQKNPTAFYLCASTGGRGTDTQYFGPGTRLTVL.

As concerns this clone: An end of the junction does not agree with germline; a read error may underlie this. J is TRBJ1-1 and V is TRBV6-5; D might be TRBD1 (5 bases). This CDR3 is 13 amino acids long. The germline V gene encodes CDR1 MNHEY and CDR2 SVGAGI. CDR3 sequence (DNA): TGTGCCAGCAGTTTTCGGGGGGATTATGCCGTTTACTTT. Translating gives CASSFRGDYAVYF.

V and J are TRBV18 and TRBJ2-1, with D hard to call. Trimming took 3 bases from V and 10 from J, leaving 13 bases between them. There are 13 residues in the CDR3. Germline V gene data show CDR1 as KGHSH and CDR2 as LQKENI. The CDR3 nucleotides read TGTGCCAGCTCACCCGTCCCTACTTGGGAGCAGTTCTTC. This translates into CASSPVPTWEQFF.

The chain is built from TRBV7-9 and TRBJ1-1; TRBD1 might be the D (5 bases). The V end lost 5 bases, the J end lost 4 bases, and 23 bases lay between the germline ends. The CDR3 covers 17 residues. Germline CDR1 is SEHNR and CDR2 is FQNEAQ (reference sequence). CDR3 DNA sequence: TGTGCCAGCAGCCGGTTAGGGGCCATGGGTCTCCCCACTGAAGCTTTCTTT. Its protein is CASSRLGAMGLPTEAFF.

V usage is TRBV23-1 and J usage is TRBJ1-2, with unresolved D. TRBV23-1 belongs to the ORF category, with a function that is uncertain. Deletions cut 5 bases from V and 3 bases from J, with 13 bases between. This CDR3 comprises 14 residues. The CDR3 sequence: CASSERRLYYGYTF. The CDR3 nucleotides read TGCGCCAGCAGTGAACGGAGATTATACTATGGCTACACCTTC.

This chain links TRBV28 with TRBJ2-5; D tentatively reads TRBD1 or TRBD2 (6 bases each). V was pared by 3 bases and J by 5 bases, with 19 bases between. Germline V gene data show CDR1 as MDHEN and CDR2 as SYDVKM. There are 16 residues in the CDR3. CDR3 sequence (DNA): TGTGCCAGCAGTTTGCCGACGGGGGCCCGCCGGGAGACCCAGTACTTC. Its protein product is CASSLPTGARRETQYF.

This chain links TRBV15 with TRBJ1-2; no reliable D call. V dropped 0 bases and J dropped 2 bases, with 13 bases sitting between them. The CDR3 consists of 16 residues. Germline loops: CDR1 LNHNV, CDR2 YYDKDF (reference sequence). The CDR3 protein is CATSRDLKRGNYGYTF. The CDR3 DNA is TGTGCCACCAGCAGAGATCTCAAGCGGGGAAACTATGGCTACACCTTC.

The chain combines TRBV6-6 with TRBJ2-1; D unclear. CDR3 length: 15 amino acids. Deletions cut 2 bases from V and 7 bases from J, with 15 bases between. The germline gives CDR1 MNHNY, CDR2 SVGAGI (reference sequence). The CDR3 DNA reads as TGTGCCAGCAGTTACGGAGCCACCCCGAGGAATGAGCAGTTCTTC. Amino acid sequence: CASSYGATPRNEQFF.